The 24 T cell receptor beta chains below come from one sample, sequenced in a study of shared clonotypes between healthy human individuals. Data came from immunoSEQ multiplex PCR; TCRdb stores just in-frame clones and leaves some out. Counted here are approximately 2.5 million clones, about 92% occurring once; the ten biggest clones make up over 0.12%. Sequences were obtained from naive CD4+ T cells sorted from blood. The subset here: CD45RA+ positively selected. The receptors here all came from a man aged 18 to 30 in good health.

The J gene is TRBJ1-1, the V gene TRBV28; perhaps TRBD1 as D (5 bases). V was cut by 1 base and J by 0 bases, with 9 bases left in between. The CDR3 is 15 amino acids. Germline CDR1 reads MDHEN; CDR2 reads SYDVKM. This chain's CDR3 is CASSLYGGMNTEAFF. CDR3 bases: TGTGCCAGCAGTTTATACGGGGGGATGAACACTGAAGCTTTCTTT. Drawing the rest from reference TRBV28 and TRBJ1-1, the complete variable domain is DVKVTQSSRYLVKRTGEKVFLECVQDMDHENMFWYRQDPGLGLRLIYFSYDVKMKEKGDIPEGYSVSREKKERFSLILESASTNQTSMYLCASSLYGGMNTEAFFGQGTRLTVV.

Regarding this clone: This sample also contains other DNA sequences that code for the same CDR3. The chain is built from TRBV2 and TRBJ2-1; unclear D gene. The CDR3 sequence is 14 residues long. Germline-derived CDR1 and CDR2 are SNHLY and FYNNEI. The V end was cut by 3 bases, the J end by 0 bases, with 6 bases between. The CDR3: CASSDRSSYNEQFF. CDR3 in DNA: TGTGCCAGCAGTGACAGGTCCTCCTACAATGAGCAGTTCTTC.

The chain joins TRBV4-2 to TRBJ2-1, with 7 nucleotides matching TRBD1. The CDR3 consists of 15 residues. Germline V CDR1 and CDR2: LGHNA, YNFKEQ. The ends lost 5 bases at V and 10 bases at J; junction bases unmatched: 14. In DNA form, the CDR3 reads TGTGCCAGCAGCGTAATGAGTACAGGGGTAAGGGAGCAGTTCTTC. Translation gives CASSVMSTGVREQFF.

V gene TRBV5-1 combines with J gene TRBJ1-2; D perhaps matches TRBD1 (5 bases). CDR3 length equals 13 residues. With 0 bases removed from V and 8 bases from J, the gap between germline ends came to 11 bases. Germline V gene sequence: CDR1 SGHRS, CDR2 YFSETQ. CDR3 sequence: CASSLASGEGYTF. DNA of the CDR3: TGCGCCAGCAGCTTGGCGTCGGGGGAAGGCTACACCTTC.

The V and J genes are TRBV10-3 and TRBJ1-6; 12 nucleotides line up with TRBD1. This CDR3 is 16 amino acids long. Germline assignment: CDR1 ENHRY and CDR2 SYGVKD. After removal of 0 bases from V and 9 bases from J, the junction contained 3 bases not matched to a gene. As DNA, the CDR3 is TGTGCCATCAGTGAGTCACCGGGACAGGGGGCTTCACCCCTCCACTTT. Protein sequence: CAISESPGQGASPLHF.

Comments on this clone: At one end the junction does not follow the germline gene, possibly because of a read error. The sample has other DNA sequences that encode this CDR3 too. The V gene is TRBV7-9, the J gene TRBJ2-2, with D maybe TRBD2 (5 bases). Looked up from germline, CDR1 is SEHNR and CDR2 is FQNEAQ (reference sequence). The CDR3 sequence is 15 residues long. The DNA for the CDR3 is TGTGCCAGCAGCCTAGCAGGAACGAACACCGGGGAGCTGTTTTTT. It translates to CASSLAGTNTGELFF.

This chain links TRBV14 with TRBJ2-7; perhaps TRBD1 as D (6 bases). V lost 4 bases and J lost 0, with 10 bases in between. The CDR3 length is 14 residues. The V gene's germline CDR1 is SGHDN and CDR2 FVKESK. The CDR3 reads CASSPGHNSYEQYF. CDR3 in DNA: TGTGCCAGCAGCCCGGGACACAACTCCTACGAGCAGTACTTC.

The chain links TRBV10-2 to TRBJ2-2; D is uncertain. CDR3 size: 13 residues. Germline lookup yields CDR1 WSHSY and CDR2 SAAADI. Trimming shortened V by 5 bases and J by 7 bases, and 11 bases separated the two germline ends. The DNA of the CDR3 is TGCGCCAGCAGTTCCAACTCGGGCGGGGAGCTGTTTTTT. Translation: CASSSNSGGELFF.

CDR3 coding DNA: TGTGCCAGCAGTGAAGGCGTCCCGTATAGCAATCAGCCCCAGCATTTT. Translated: CASSEGVPYSNQPQHF. The chain is built from TRBV2 and TRBJ1-5, with D uncertain. The V end was cut by 1 base, the J end by 0 bases, with 10 bases between. Germline CDR1 is SNHLY and CDR2 is FYNNEI. The CDR3 totals 16 residues.

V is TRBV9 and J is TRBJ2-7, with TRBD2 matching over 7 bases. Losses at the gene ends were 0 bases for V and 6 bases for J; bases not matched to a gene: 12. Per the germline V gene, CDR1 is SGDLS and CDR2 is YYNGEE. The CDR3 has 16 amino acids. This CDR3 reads CASSVDSGEFPGEQYF. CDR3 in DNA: TGTGCCAGCAGCGTAGACAGCGGGGAGTTCCCCGGCGAGCAGTACTTC.

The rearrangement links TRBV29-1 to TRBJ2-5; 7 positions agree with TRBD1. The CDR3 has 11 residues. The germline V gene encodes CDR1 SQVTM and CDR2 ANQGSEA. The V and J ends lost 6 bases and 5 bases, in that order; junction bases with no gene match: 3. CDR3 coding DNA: TGCAGCGTGACAGGGATTGAGACCCAGTACTTC. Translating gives CSVTGIETQYF.

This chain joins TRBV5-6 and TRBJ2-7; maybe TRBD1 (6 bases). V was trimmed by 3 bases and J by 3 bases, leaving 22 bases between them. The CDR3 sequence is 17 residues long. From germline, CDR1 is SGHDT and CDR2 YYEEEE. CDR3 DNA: TGTGCCAGCAGCTCCTACCTTGACAGGAGGATTTTCTACGAGCAGTACTTC. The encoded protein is CASSSYLDRRIFYEQYF.

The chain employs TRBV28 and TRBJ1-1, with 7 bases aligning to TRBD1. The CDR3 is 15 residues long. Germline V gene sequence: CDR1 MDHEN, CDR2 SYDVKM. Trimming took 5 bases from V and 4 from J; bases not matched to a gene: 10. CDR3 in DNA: TGTGCCAGCAGTCCGCCACAGGGGTCGGGCACTGAAGCTTTCTTT. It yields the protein CASSPPQGSGTEAFF.

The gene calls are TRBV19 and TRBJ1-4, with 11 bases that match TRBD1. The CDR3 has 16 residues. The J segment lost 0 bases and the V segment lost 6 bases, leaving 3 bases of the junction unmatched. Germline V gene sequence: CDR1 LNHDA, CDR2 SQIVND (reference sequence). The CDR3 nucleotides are TGTGCCAGTAGGGGGACAGGGGGATCAACTAATGAAAAACTGTTTTTT. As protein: CASRGTGGSTNEKLFF.

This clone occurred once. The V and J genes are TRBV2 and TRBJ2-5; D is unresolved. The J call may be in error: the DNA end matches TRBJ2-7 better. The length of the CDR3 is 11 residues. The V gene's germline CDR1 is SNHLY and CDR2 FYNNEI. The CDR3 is CASTPGYEQYF. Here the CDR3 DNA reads TGTGCCAGCACCCCCGGCTACGAGCAGTACTTC.

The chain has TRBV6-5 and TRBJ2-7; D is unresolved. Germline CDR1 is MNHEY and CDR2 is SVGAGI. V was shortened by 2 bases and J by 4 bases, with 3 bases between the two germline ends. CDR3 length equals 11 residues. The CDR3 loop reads CASSYQYEQYF. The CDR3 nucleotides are TGTGCCAGCAGTTACCAGTACGAGCAGTACTTC.

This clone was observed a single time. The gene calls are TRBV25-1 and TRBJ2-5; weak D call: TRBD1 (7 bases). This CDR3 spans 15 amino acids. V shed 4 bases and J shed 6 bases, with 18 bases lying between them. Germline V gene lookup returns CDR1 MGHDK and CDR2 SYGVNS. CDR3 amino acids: CASSGQGGGVKTQYF. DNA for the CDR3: TGTGCCAGCAGTGGACAGGGTGGAGGGGTAAAGACCCAGTACTTC.

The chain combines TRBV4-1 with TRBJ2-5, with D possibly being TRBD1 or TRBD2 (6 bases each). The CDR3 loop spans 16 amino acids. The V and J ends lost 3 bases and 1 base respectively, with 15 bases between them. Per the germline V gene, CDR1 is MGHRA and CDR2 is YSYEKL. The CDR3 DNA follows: TGCGCCAGCAGCCAGGGGGGCGGGGCTCCCCAAGAGACCCAGTACTTC. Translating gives CASSQGGGAPQETQYF.

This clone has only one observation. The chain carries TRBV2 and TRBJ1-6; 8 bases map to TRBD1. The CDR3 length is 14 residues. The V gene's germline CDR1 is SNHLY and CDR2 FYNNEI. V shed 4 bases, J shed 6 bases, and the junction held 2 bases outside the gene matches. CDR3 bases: TGTGCCAGCAGTGTCAGGGGGCCTAATTCACCCCTCCACTTT. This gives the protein CASSVRGPNSPLHF.

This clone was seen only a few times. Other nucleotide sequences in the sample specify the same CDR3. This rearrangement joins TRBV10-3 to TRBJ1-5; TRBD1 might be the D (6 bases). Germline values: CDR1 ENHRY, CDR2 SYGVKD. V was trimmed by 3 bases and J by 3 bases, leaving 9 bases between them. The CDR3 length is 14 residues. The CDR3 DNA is TGTGCCATCAGTGAACAGGGCCTCAATCAGCCCCAGCATTTT. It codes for CAISEQGLNQPQHF.

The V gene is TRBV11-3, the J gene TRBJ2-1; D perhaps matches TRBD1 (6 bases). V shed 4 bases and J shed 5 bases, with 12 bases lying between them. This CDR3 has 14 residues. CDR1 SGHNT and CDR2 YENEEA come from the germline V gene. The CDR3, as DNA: TGTGCCAGCAGCTCCCGGACAGCTGACAATGAGCAGTTCTTC. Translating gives CASSSRTADNEQFF.

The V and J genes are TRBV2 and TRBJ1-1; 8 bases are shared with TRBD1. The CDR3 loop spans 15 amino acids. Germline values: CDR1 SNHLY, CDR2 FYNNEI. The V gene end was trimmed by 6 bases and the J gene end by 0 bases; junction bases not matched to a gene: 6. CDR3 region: CASRDREAMNTEAFF. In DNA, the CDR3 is TGTGCCAGCAGGGACAGGGAGGCAATGAACACTGAAGCTTTCTTT. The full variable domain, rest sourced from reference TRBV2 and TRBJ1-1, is EPEVTQTPSHQVTQMGQEVILRCVPISNHLYFYWYRQILGQKVEFLVSFYNNEISEKSEIFDDQFSVERPDGSNFTLKIRSTKLEDSAMYFCASRDREAMNTEAFFGQGTRLTVV.

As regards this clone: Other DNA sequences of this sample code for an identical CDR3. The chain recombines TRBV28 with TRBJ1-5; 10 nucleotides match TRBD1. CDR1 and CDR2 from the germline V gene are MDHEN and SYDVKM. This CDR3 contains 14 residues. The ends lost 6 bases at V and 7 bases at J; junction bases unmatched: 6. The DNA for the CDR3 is TGTGCCAGCAGCCCGGGACAGGGGTCACAGCCCCAGCATTTT. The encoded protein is CASSPGQGSQPQHF.

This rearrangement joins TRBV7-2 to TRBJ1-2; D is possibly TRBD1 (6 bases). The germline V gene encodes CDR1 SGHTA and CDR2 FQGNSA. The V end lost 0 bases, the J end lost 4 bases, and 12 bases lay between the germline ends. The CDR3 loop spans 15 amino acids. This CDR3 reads CASSLARETGYGYTF. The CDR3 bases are TGTGCCAGCAGCTTAGCGCGTGAGACAGGCTATGGCTACACCTTC.